A selection of T cell receptor beta chains follows, all from one sample in a study of pediatric ulcerative colitis. Clones were read by immunoSEQ multiplex PCR, and TCRdb kept only the in-frame ones, dropping some. This sample has tens of thousands of clones, with 87% found just once. Material for sequencing was blood. The source is a boy aged 5-17 years who was a control in a study of pediatric ulcerative colitis. CDR3s include the opening cysteine and the closing phenylalanine or tryptophan. Each record gives: CDR3 protein, CDR3 DNA, V gene, D gene, CDR3 length, J gene, clone size. The D gene is left open where the match is weak. Only some rows state a clone size, as once, few, many or a class for expanded clones.

CDR3: CASSLGLMTGQGETQYF
DNA: TGTGCCAGCAGCTTAGGGCTCATGACAGGGCAGGGAGAGACCCAGTACTTC
V: TRBV7-9
D: TRBD1
length: 17
J: TRBJ2-5
size: .

CDR3: CASSLFRGSYYEQYF
DNA: TGTGCCAGCAGTTTGTTCCGGGGATCCTACTACGAGCAGTACTTC
V: TRBV28
D: .
length: 15
J: TRBJ2-7
size: .

CDR3: CASSVDVGTVYEQYF
DNA: TGTGCCAGCAGCGTGGATGTCGGGACCGTCTACGAGCAGTACTTC
V: TRBV9
D: .
length: 15
J: TRBJ2-7
size: .

CDR3: CASSEKMVGLAGDETQYF
DNA: TGTGCCAGCAGTGAAAAAATGGTGGGACTAGCGGGAGACGAGACCCAGTACTTC
V: TRBV25-1
D: TRBD2
length: 18
J: TRBJ2-5
size: .

CDR3: CASSTPNGTGRSTEAFF
DNA: TGTGCCAGCAGCACCCCTAACGGGACAGGCCGGAGCACTGAAGCTTTCTTT
V: TRBV7-8
D: TRBD1
length: 17
J: TRBJ1-1
size: once

CDR3: CASSEFQASDEQFF
DNA: TGTGCCAGCAGTGAGTTCCAAGCGAGTGATGAGCAGTTCTTC
V: TRBV6-4
D: .
length: 14
J: TRBJ2-1
size: .

CDR3: CASSSSSGAGYNEQFF
DNA: TGTGCCAGCAGCTCCTCATCAGGGGCCGGTTACAATGAGCAGTTCTTC
V: TRBV7-3
D: .
length: 16
J: TRBJ2-1
size: .

CDR3: CASSEPADRAYEQYF
DNA: TGTGCCAGCAGTGAACCCGCCGACAGGGCATACGAGCAGTACTTC
V: TRBV6-1
D: TRBD1
length: 15
J: TRBJ2-7
size: .

CDR3: CASADRGVGNQPQHF
DNA: TGTGCCAGCGCGGACAGGGGGGTCGGCAATCAGCCCCAGCATTTT
V: TRBV18
D: TRBD1
length: 15
J: TRBJ1-5
size: .

CDR3: CASSYSGGGEKLFF
DNA: TGTGCCAGCAGTTACTCAGGGGGCGGTGAAAAACTGTTTTTT
V: TRBV6-6
D: TRBD1
length: 14
J: TRBJ1-4
size: .

CDR3: CASSLNRVGWAFF
DNA: TGTGCCAGCAGCCTAAACAGGGTGGGGTGGGCTTTCTTT
V: TRBV7-2
D: .
length: 13
J: TRBJ1-1
size: .

CDR3: CASRSRQKYYNEQFF
DNA: TGTGCCAGCAGGAGTCGACAGAAGTATTACAATGAGCAGTTCTTC
V: TRBV6-5
D: .
length: 15
J: TRBJ2-1
size: .

CDR3: CASTSGPRNVGELFF
DNA: TGCGCCAGCACCTCCGGGCCCCGAAACGTAGGGGAGCTGTTTTTT
V: TRBV4-1
D: .
length: 15
J: TRBJ2-2
size: .

CDR3: CASTPEGGAYYEQYF
DNA: TGTGCCAGCACTCCCGAGGGAGGGGCCTACTACGAGCAGTACTTC
V: TRBV5-4
D: TRBD2
length: 15
J: TRBJ2-7
size: .

CDR3: CASSKGLADQETQYF
DNA: TGTGCCAGCAGTAAGGGACTAGCGGACCAAGAGACCCAGTACTTC
V: TRBV6-5
D: TRBD2
length: 15
J: TRBJ2-5
size: .

CDR3: CASSLRYAGGKYF
DNA: TGTGCCAGCAGTTTGCGTTATGCGGGAGGGAAGTATTTT
V: TRBV28
D: TRBD2
length: 13
J: TRBJ2-3
size: .

CDR3: CAISTTSGGRTDTQYF
DNA: TGTGCCATCAGTACTACTAGCGGGGGGCGCACAGATACGCAGTATTTT
V: TRBV10-3
D: TRBD2
length: 16
J: TRBJ2-3
size: .

CDR3: CAWRDTGTADTQYF
DNA: TGTGCCTGGAGGGACACCGGGACCGCCGATACGCAGTATTTT
V: TRBV30
D: .
length: 14
J: TRBJ2-3
size: .

CDR3: CSVLRDRIHYEQYF
DNA: TGCAGCGTTCTCCGGGACAGGATACACTACGAGCAGTACTTC
V: TRBV29-1
D: TRBD1
length: 14
J: TRBJ2-7
size: .

CDR3: CASSSQGRANSPLHF
DNA: TGTGCCAGCAGTTCCCAAGGCAGGGCCAATTCACCCCTCCACTTT
V: TRBV2
D: .
length: 15
J: TRBJ1-6
size: .

CDR3: CASSDTLGNSYEQYF
DNA: TGTGCCAGCAGCGACACTTTGGGAAACTCCTACGAGCAGTACTTC
V: TRBV5-5
D: .
length: 15
J: TRBJ2-7
size: .

CDR3: CASSPRDRGGGFNYGYTF
DNA: TGTGCCAGCTCACCGAGGGACAGAGGTGGGGGTTTTAACTATGGCTACACCTTC
V: TRBV18
D: TRBD1
length: 18
J: TRBJ1-2
size: .

CDR3: CASRVTGSNQPQHF
DNA: TGTGCCAGCAGGGTAACAGGGAGTAATCAGCCCCAGCATTTT
V: TRBV6-1
D: .
length: 14
J: TRBJ1-5
size: .

CDR3: CASSQGPEYGEQYF
DNA: TGCGCCAGCAGCCAAGGTCCAGAATACGGCGAGCAGTACTTC
V: TRBV4-1
D: .
length: 14
J: TRBJ2-7
size: once

CDR3: CASSVLAHGRSPAGELFF
DNA: TGTGCCAGCAGCGTATTGGCCCATGGGCGGAGTCCCGCCGGGGAGCTGTTTTTT
V: TRBV9
D: .
length: 18
J: TRBJ2-2
size: .

CDR3: CAWRVGLGYTF
DNA: TGTGCCTGGAGGGTGGGGCTGGGCTACACCTTC
V: TRBV30
D: .
length: 11
J: TRBJ1-2
size: .

CDR3: CASSQDTRDSYNEQFF
DNA: TGCGCCAGCAGCCAAGACACGCGGGACTCGTACAATGAGCAGTTCTTC
V: TRBV4-1
D: .
length: 16
J: TRBJ2-1
size: .

CDR3: CASSSPDGELFF
DNA: TGTGCTAGCAGCTCCCCCGACGGGGAGCTGTTTTTT
V: TRBV7-7
D: .
length: 12
J: TRBJ2-2
size: once

CDR3: CAISSGLTNFATNEKLFF
DNA: TGTGCCATCAGCTCGGGACTAACAAACTTTGCAACTAATGAAAAACTGTTTTTT
V: TRBV10-3
D: .
length: 18
J: TRBJ1-4
size: .

CDR3: CASSPGTGRVDTIYF
DNA: TGTGCCAGCAGCCCCGGGACAGGGAGAGTTGACACCATATATTTT
V: TRBV11-2
D: TRBD1
length: 15
J: TRBJ1-3
size: .

CDR3: CASSKGLAGLGTGELFF
DNA: TGTGCCAGCAGCAAGGGACTAGCGGGGCTTGGTACCGGGGAGCTGTTTTTT
V: TRBV9
D: TRBD2
length: 17
J: TRBJ2-2
size: .

CDR3: CASSFGQGSTEAFF
DNA: TGTGCCAGCAGTTTCGGGCAGGGGAGTACTGAAGCTTTCTTT
V: TRBV6-5
D: .
length: 14
J: TRBJ1-1
size: .

CDR3: CASSHPGRGYGYTF
DNA: TGCGCCAGCAGCCATCCGGGCCGAGGCTATGGCTACACCTTC
V: TRBV4-1
D: .
length: 14
J: TRBJ1-2
size: .

CDR3: CASSPTGHTINQPQHF
DNA: TGTGCCAGCAGCCCAACGGGACACACCATTAATCAGCCCCAGCATTTT
V: TRBV7-8
D: .
length: 16
J: TRBJ1-5
size: .

CDR3: CASSQDPDNEQFF
DNA: TGCGCCAGCAGCCAAGATCCGGACAATGAGCAGTTCTTC
V: TRBV4-1
D: .
length: 13
J: TRBJ2-1
size: .

CDR3: CASSLAAGPLTDEQFF
DNA: TGCGCCAGCAGCTTGGCCGCAGGGCCCCTAACCGATGAGCAGTTCTTC
V: TRBV5-1
D: .
length: 16
J: TRBJ2-1
size: .

CDR3: CASSLDLGWYYGYTF
DNA: TGTGCCAGCAGCTTGGATCTGGGATGGTACTATGGCTACACCTTC
V: TRBV5-5
D: .
length: 15
J: TRBJ1-2
size: .

CDR3: CASSPKDTSYNSPLHF
DNA: TGTGCCAGCTCACCGAAAGACACTTCCTATAATTCACCCCTCCACTTT
V: TRBV18
D: .
length: 16
J: TRBJ1-6
size: .

CDR3: CASSYSSSGANVLTF
DNA: TGTGCCAGCAGTTACAGCAGCTCTGGGGCCAACGTCCTGACTTTC
V: TRBV6-5
D: .
length: 15
J: TRBJ2-6
size: .

CDR3: CSVDRGRETQYF
DNA: TGCAGCGTTGACAGGGGGCGTGAGACCCAGTACTTC
V: TRBV29-1
D: TRBD1
length: 12
J: TRBJ2-5
size: once